In its sample, the clone carrying this T cell receptor beta chain was seen many times. Using RNA transcripts as the source, TCR beta CDR3 regions were amplified. The HTBI set primed first-round TCR CDR3 RT-PCR. TCRdb ran MiXCR on the multiplex PCR reads and lists one entry per CDR3 protein. Here the sample spans 550,000 to 700,000 distinct CDR3 sequences, approximately 15% being singletons. The CDR3 has 12 residues. Between the trimmed V and J ends, which lost 4 bases and 4 bases, there was a span of 7 bases. In germline, CDR1 is LNHDA, CDR2 SQIVND (reference sequence). The source of the sample is a study of T cells in Graves' hyperthyroidism and ophthalmopathy.

Sequenced sample: blood. This chain connects TRBV19 to TRBJ2-5; D is uncertain. The sequence was obtained from a woman aged 35 to 49 with Graves' ophthalmopathy. CDR3 residues: CASSKATETQYF. CDR3 nucleotides: TGTGCCAGTAGTAAGGCGACAGAGACCCAGTACTTC.